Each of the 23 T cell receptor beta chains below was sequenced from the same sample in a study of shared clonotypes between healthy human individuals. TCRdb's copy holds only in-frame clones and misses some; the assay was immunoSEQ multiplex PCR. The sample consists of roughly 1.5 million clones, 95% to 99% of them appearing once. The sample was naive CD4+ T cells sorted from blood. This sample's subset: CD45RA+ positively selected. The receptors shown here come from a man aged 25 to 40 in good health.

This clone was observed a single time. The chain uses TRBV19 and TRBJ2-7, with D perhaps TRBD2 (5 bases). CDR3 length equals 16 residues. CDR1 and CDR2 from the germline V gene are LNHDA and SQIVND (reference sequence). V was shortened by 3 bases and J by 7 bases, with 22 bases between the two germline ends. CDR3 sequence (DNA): TGTGCCAGTAGTATGGAGACGGACTCCGGCAGAAGAGAGCAGTACTTC. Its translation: CASSMETDSGRREQYF.

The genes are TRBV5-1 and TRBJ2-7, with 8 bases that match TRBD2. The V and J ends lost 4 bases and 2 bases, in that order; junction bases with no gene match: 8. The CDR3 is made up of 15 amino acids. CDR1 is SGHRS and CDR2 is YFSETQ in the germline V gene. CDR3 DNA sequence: TGCGCCAGCAGCCCTTTAACTAGCGGCACCTACGAGCAGTACTTC. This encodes CASSPLTSGTYEQYF.

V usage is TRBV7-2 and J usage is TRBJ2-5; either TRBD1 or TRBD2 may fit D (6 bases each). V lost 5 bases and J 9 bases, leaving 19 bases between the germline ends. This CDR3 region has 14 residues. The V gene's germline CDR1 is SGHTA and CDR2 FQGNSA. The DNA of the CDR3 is TGTGCCAGCAGCCACGATAGGGGGGCAGGGGCCCAGTACTTC. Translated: CASSHDRGAGAQYF.

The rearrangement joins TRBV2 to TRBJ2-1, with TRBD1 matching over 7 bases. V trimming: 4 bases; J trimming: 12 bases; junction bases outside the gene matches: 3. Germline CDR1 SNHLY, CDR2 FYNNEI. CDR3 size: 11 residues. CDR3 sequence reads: CASSGQGVQFF. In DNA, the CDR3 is TGTGCCAGCAGTGGGCAGGGGGTGCAGTTCTTC.

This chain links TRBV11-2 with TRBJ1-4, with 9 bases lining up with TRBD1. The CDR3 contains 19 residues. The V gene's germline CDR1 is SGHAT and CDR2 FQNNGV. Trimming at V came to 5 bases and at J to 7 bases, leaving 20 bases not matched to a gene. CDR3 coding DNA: TGTGCCAGCAGCCTCCAGGGGACAGGGCCCCGAATCATTACTGAAAAACTGTTTTTT. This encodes CASSLQGTGPRIITEKLFF.

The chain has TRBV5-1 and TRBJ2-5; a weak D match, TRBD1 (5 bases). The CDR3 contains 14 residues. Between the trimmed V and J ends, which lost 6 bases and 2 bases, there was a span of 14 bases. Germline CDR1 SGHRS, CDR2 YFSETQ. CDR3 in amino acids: CASNPGSTQETQYF. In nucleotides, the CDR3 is TGCGCCAGCAACCCAGGGTCCACACAAGAGACCCAGTACTTC.

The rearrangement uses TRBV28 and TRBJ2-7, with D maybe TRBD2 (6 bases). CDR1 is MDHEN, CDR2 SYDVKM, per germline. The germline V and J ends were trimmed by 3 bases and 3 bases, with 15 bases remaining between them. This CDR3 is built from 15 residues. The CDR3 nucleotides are TGTGCCAGCAGTTTCTTAGCGGAGTTTTTCTACGAGCAGTACTTC. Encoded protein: CASSFLAEFFYEQYF. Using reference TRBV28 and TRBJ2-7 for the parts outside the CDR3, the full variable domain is DVKVTQSSRYLVKRTGEKVFLECVQDMDHENMFWYRQDPGLGLRLIYFSYDVKMKEKGDIPEGYSVSREKKERFSLILESASTNQTSMYLCASSFLAEFFYEQYFGPGTRLTVT.

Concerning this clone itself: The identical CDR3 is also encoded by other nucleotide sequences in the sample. The DNA of the CDR3 is TGCAGTGCTAGGCTGACTGGGGAGCAGTACTTC. Translating it yields CSARLTGEQYF. The genes are TRBV20-1 and TRBJ2-7, with D hard to call. V shed 3 bases and J shed 7 bases, with 10 bases lying between them. This CDR3 region has 11 residues. Germline loops: CDR1 DFQATT, CDR2 SNEGSKA (reference sequence).

DNA for the CDR3: TGTGCCACCAGCAGAGTATCCCGGAGCTCTGGGGCCAACGTCCTGACTTTC. As protein: CATSRVSRSSGANVLTF. J is TRBJ2-6 and V is TRBV15; D uncertain. The V end was cut by 1 base, the J end by 0 bases, with 10 bases between. This CDR3 contains 17 residues. The germline CDR1 and CDR2 sequences are LNHNV and YYDKDF (reference sequence). The variable domain in full, with the rest retrieved from reference TRBV15 and TRBJ2-6, is DAMVIQNPRYQVTQFGKPVTLSCSQTLNHNVMYWYQQKSSQAPKLLFHYYDKDFNNEADTPDNFQSRRPNTSFCFLDIRSPGLGDTAMYLCATSRVSRSSGANVLTFGAGSRLTVL.

The CDR3 reads CASSVDGLAGANSDTQYF. In nucleotides, the CDR3 is TGTGCCAGCAGCGTAGACGGACTAGCGGGGGCAAACTCAGATACGCAGTATTTT. This chain connects TRBV9 to TRBJ2-3; 13 bases are a match to TRBD2. From germline, CDR1 is SGDLS and CDR2 YYNGEE. J lost 4 bases, V lost 0 bases, and 8 bases had no gene match. The CDR3 contains 18 residues.

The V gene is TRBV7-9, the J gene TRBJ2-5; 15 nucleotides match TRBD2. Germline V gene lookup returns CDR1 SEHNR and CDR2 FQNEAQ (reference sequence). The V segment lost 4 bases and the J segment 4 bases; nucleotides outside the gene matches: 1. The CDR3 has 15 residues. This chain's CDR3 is CASSWGLAGGETQYF. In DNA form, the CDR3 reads TGTGCCAGCAGCTGGGGACTAGCGGGAGGAGAGACCCAGTACTTC.

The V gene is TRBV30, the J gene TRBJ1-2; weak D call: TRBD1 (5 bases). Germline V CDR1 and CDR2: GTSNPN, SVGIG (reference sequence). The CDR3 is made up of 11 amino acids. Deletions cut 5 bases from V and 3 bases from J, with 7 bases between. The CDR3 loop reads CAWSGYYGYTF. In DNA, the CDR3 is TGTGCCTGGTCAGGGTACTATGGCTACACCTTC.

CDR3 residues: CASSLARNTDTQYF. The DNA of the CDR3 is TGTGCCAGCAGCTTGGCTCGGAACACAGATACGCAGTATTTT. The chain carries TRBV5-5 and TRBJ2-3; D is uncertain. The V and J ends lost 0 bases and 2 bases respectively, with 7 bases between them. The CDR3 has 14 residues. Germline V lookup: CDR1 SGHKS, CDR2 YYEKEE (reference sequence).

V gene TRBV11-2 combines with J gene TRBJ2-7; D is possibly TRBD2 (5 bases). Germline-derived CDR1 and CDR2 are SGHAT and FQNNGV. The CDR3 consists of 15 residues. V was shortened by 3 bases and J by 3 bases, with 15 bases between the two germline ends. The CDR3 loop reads CASSFSSQARYEQYF. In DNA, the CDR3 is TGTGCCAGCAGCTTCTCTAGCCAGGCCCGCTACGAGCAGTACTTC.

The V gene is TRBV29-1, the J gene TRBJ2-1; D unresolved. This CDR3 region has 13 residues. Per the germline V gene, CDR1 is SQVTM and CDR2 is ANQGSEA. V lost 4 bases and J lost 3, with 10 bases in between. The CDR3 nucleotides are TGCAGCGTTGGTACACGAAACTACAATGAGCAGTTCTTC. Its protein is CSVGTRNYNEQFF.

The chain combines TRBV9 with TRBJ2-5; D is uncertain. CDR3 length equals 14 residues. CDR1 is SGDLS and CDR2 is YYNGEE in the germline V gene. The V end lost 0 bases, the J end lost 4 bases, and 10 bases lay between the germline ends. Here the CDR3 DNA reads TGTGCCAGCAGCGTAGCTCCGGACGGAGAGACCCAGTACTTC. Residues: CASSVAPDGETQYF.

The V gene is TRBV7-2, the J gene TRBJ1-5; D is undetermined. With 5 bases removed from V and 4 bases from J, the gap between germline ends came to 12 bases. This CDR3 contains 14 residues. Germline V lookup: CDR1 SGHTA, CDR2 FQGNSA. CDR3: CASSHFGKNQPQHF. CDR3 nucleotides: TGTGCCAGCAGCCATTTCGGCAAGAATCAGCCCCAGCATTTT.

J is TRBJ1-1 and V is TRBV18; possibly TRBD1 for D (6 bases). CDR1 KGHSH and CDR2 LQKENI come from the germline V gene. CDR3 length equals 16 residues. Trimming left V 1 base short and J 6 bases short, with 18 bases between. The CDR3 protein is CASSPLSGVGVAEAFF. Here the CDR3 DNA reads TGTGCCAGCTCACCACTCTCAGGGGTTGGTGTGGCTGAAGCTTTCTTT.

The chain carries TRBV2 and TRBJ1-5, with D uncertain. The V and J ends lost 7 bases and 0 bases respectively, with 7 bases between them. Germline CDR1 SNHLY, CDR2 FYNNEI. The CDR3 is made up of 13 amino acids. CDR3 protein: CASMKYSNQPQHF. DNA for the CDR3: TGTGCCAGCATGAAGTATAGCAATCAGCCCCAGCATTTT.

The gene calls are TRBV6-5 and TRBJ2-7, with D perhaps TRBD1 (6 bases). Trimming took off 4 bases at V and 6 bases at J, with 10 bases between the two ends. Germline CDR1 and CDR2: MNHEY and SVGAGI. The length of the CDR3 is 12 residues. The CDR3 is CASSFFRGEQYF. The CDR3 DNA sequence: TGTGCCAGCAGTTTCTTCAGGGGCGAGCAGTACTTC.

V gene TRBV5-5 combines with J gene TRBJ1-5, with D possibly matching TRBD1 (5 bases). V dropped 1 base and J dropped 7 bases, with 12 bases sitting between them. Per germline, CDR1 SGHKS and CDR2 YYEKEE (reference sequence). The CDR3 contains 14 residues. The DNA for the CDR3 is TGTGCCAGCAGCTTGATGGGGGGTGTACAGCCCCAGCATTTT. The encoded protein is CASSLMGGVQPQHF.

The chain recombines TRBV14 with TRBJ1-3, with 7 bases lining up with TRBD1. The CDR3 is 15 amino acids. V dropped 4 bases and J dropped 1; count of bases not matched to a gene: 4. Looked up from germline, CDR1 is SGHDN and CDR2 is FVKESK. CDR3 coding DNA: TGTGCCAGCAGCCGCATACAGGGGTCTGGAAACACCATATATTTT. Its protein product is CASSRIQGSGNTIYF. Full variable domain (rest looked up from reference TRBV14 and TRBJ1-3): EAGVTQFPSHSVIEKGQTVTLRCDPISGHDNLYWYRRVMGKEIKFLLHFVKESKQDESGMPNNRFLAERTGGTYSTLKVQPAELEDSGVYFCASSRIQGSGNTIYFGEGSWLTVV.

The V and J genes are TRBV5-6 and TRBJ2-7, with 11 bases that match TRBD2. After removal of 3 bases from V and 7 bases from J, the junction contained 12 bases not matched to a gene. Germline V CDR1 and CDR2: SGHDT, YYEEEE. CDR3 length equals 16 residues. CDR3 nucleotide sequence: TGTGCCAGCAGCTACGATAGCGGGAGGGTTCAAAAGGAGCAGTACTTC. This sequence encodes CASSYDSGRVQKEQYF.